A few counts support the clone carrying this T cell receptor (beta chain). The antigen is undetermined. CDR3 length: 16 amino acids. V was trimmed by 2 bases and J by 4 bases, leaving 17 bases between them. The V gene's germline CDR1 is MNHEY and CDR2 SVGAGI. These data come from a study of T cells after yellow fever vaccination. Study-level findings and limits: The secondary response was weaker but peaked faster, day 5 versus 15. The presence of abundant clonotypes contaminating from the bulk population was possible in FACS-sorted repertoires. Booster sampling recovered most clones from primary vaccination (around 97% CD4, around 90% CD8). Clonotypes found in both CD4 and CD8 compartments made up a small share.

Each CDR3 protein is one row after TCRdb ran MiXCR on the 5' RACE reads. The sample has roughly 170,000 distinct CDR3 sequences; about a tenth are singletons. Sample: CD8+ T cells sorted from PBMCs, taken 45 days after the yellow fever booster vaccination. This clonotype was obtained from a man between 18 and 35 years old who received the YFV17D yellow fever vaccine. The chain employs TRBV6-5 and TRBJ1-2; D is possibly TRBD1 (6 bases). The chain's CDR3 is CASSYEGGGRFYGYTF. CDR3 in DNA: TGTGCCAGCAGTTACGAGGGAGGGGGGCGCTTCTATGGCTACACCTTC.